Below, 21 T cell receptor beta chains from the same sample are listed, as sequenced in a study of blood T cell repertoires in COVID-19. TCRdb keeps only in-frame clones here, not all; method: immunoSEQ multiplex PCR. This sample has more than 300,000 clones; more than 90% occur once, and the top ten carry 3.5% to 5%. The sample consisted of PBMCs or T cells enriched from blood (not recorded which). These receptors were obtained from a woman in her twenties or thirties who had been exposed to COVID-19.

V and J are TRBV19 and TRBJ1-1, with D possibly matching TRBD1 (5 bases). Per germline, CDR1 LNHDA and CDR2 SQIVND (reference sequence). V was trimmed by 5 bases and J by 6 bases, leaving 19 bases between them. The CDR3 covers 15 residues. CDR3 residues: CASSSLTGLSPEAFF. The DNA of the CDR3 is TGTGCCAGTAGTTCGCTTACAGGTTTAAGCCCTGAAGCTTTCTTT.

The chain joins TRBV19 to TRBJ1-4; TRBD1 matches at 9 bases. V shed 4 bases and J 0 bases; nucleotides not matched to a gene: 12. CDR3 size: 19 residues. The germline V gene encodes CDR1 LNHDA and CDR2 SQIVND (reference sequence). The CDR3 DNA is TGTGCCAGTAGTAGGGGGACAGGGCAGCCAATTGCAACTAATGAAAAACTGTTTTTT. It encodes CASSRGTGQPIATNEKLFF.

This chain links TRBV5-8 with TRBJ2-7, with TRBD1 matching 7 bases. The CDR3 has 14 residues. From germline, CDR1 is SGHTS and CDR2 YDEGEE. J was trimmed by 0 bases and V by 0 bases; bases with no gene match: 0. The CDR3 is CASSLGQGSYEQYF. As DNA, the CDR3 is TGTGCCAGCAGCTTGGGACAGGGCTCCTACGAGCAGTACTTC. Full variable domain (missing parts from reference TRBV5-8 and TRBJ2-7): EAGVTQSPTHLIKTRGQQATLRCSPISGHTSVYWYQQALGLGLQFLLWYDEGEERNRGNFPPRFSGRQFPNYSSELNVNALELEDSALYLCASSLGQGSYEQYFGPGTRLTVT.

This chain connects TRBV27 to TRBJ1-1; 9 positions agree with TRBD1. Germline CDR1 MNHEY, CDR2 SMNVEV (reference sequence). This CDR3 is built from 15 residues. Unmatched junction bases numbered 4, after V lost 0 bases and J lost 5 bases. The CDR3: CASSLSGQGRTEAFF. The CDR3 coding sequence is TGTGCCAGCAGTTTATCTGGACAGGGGAGAACTGAAGCTTTCTTT.

The rearrangement joins TRBV12-3 or TRBV12-4 to TRBJ2-1; no clear D gene. CDR3 length: 10 amino acids. With 6 bases removed from V and 10 bases from J, the gap between germline ends came to 7 bases. CDR3 sequence (DNA): TGTGCCAGCAGCCGAGAGGAGCAGTTCTTC. Translated: CASSREEQFF.

The V gene is TRBV18, the J gene TRBJ2-5; D unresolved. CDR1 and CDR2 from the germline V gene are KGHSH and LQKENI. Trimming removed 4 bases from V and 1 base from J, with 13 bases in between. The CDR3 extends over 15 amino acids. CDR3 nucleotides: TGTGCCAGCTCACTTCAGGTAAACCGCCAAGAGACCCAGTACTTC. Translating it yields CASSLQVNRQETQYF.

The J gene is TRBJ1-2, the V gene TRBV5-1; TRBD1 agrees at 7 bases. Germline V gene data show CDR1 as SGHRS and CDR2 as YFSETQ. Trimming took 5 bases from V and 3 from J; bases not matched to a gene: 4. The CDR3 consists of 13 residues. CDR3 DNA sequence: TGCGCCAGCAGTTTTACAGGGGACTATGGCTACACCTTC. Translated: CASSFTGDYGYTF.

This chain connects TRBV12-5 to TRBJ1-1; a possible D gene is TRBD1 (5 bases). The CDR3 has 13 amino acids. In germline, CDR1 is LGHNT, CDR2 FRNRAP. Between the trimmed V and J ends, which lost 7 bases and 4 bases, there was a span of 13 bases. The CDR3 bases are TGTGCTAGTGCCCGGGGGGGTTTCACTGAAGCTTTCTTT. Encoded protein: CASARGGFTEAFF.

The chain couples TRBV5-1 to TRBJ1-5, with 7 nucleotides matching TRBD1. The CDR3 has 14 amino acids. Germline trimming cut 4 bases from V and 6 bases from J; bases unmatched to any gene: 7. Germline V gene sequence: CDR1 SGHRS, CDR2 YFSETQ. The CDR3 DNA is TGCGCCAGCAGCCCACAGGGGTTGGGTCAGCCCCAGCATTTT. It translates to CASSPQGLGQPQHF.

The sample holds one count of this clone. This sequence joins TRBV6-5 and TRBJ2-7; the match to TRBD1 covers 9 bases. The V and J ends lost 2 bases and 3 bases, in that order; junction bases with no gene match: 8. Germline CDR1 and CDR2: MNHEY and SVGAGI. The CDR3 runs to 16 residues. CDR3 protein: CASSYTPGTGRYEQYF. The CDR3 nucleotides are TGTGCCAGCAGTTACACCCCCGGGACAGGGCGCTACGAGCAGTACTTC.

The rearrangement uses TRBV9 and TRBJ1-2, with 8 bases lining up with TRBD1. The germline gives CDR1 SGDLS, CDR2 YYNGEE. V trimming: 0 bases; J trimming: 5 bases; junction bases outside the gene matches: 3. This CDR3 contains 14 residues. The CDR3 DNA reads TGTGCCAGCAGCGTAGAGAGGACAGGGTATGGCTACACCTTC. It yields the protein CASSVERTGYGYTF.

The rearrangement joins TRBV18 to TRBJ2-7, with TRBD1 matching over 7 bases. CDR1 is KGHSH and CDR2 is LQKENI in the germline V gene. The length of the CDR3 is 13 residues. The V gene end was trimmed by 4 bases and the J gene end by 6 bases; junction bases not matched to a gene: 6. The CDR3 region is CASSQTGYSEQYF. The CDR3 region has the DNA TGTGCCAGCTCACAGACAGGGTATAGCGAGCAGTACTTC.

The CDR3 DNA reads TGTGCCAGCAGCCCGGGACAGGGGGCCGGGGAGCTGTTTTTT. Its translation: CASSPGQGAGELFF. The rearrangement uses TRBV7-2 and TRBJ2-2; TRBD1 agrees at 11 bases. The CDR3 is 14 residues long. V lost 5 bases to trimming and J lost 6 bases; unmatched junction nucleotides: 2. Germline assignment: CDR1 SGHTA and CDR2 FQGNSA.

The CDR3 is CASSRDYIGEQFF. CDR3 DNA: TGTGCCAGCAGTCGGGACTATATAGGTGAGCAGTTCTTC. The chain recombines TRBV3-1 (or the pseudogene TRBV3-2) with TRBJ2-1; 7 bases map to TRBD2. The CDR3 contains 13 residues. Germline CDR1 and CDR2: LGHDT and YNNKEL (reference sequence). Trimming cost V 6 bases and J 9 bases; bases outside gene matches: 8.

The gene calls are TRBV9 and TRBJ1-3; possible D gene TRBD1, 6 bases. Trimming took 0 bases from V and 0 from J, leaving 16 bases between them. The germline V gene has CDR1 SGDLS and CDR2 YYNGEE. The CDR3 is 18 amino acids. The CDR3, as DNA: TGTGCCAGCAGCGTAGGATCCAGGGGCCAACTCTCTGGAAACACCATATATTTT. Amino acid sequence: CASSVGSRGQLSGNTIYF. Full variable domain (remainder filled in from reference TRBV9 and TRBJ1-3): DSGVTQTPKHLITATGQRVTLRCSPRSGDLSVYWYQQSLDQGLQFLIQYYNGEERAKGNILERFSAQQFPDLHSELNLSSLELGDSALYFCASSVGSRGQLSGNTIYFGEGSWLTVV.

This sequence joins TRBV19 and TRBJ1-1, with 8 bases fitting TRBD1. V lost 5 bases, J lost 7 bases, and 9 bases stayed unmatched. CDR1 and CDR2 from the germline V gene are LNHDA and SQIVND (reference sequence). The CDR3 loop spans 14 amino acids. The CDR3 loop is CASSFGQGIFEAFF. The CDR3 nucleotides read TGTGCCAGTAGTTTCGGACAGGGAATATTTGAAGCTTTCTTT. Supplemented by reference TRBV19 and TRBJ1-1, the full variable domain reads DGGITQSPKYLFRKEGQNVTLSCEQNLNHDAMYWYRQDPGQGLRLIYYSQIVNDFQKGDIAEGYSVSREKKESFPLTVTSAQKNPTAFYLCASSFGQGIFEAFFGQGTRLTVV.

In this sample, this clone turned up once. This sequence joins TRBV30 and TRBJ1-1; D not resolved. Trimming left V 7 bases short and J 0 bases short, with 6 bases between. CDR3 size: 11 residues. Looked up from germline, CDR1 is GTSNPN and CDR2 is SVGIG (reference sequence). The CDR3 DNA reads TGTGCCTTTACACTGAACACTGAAGCTTTCTTT. It specifies CAFTLNTEAFF.

This clone has only one observation. J is TRBJ1-5 and V is TRBV10-3; 11 nucleotides align to TRBD1. CDR1 and CDR2 from the germline V gene are ENHRY and SYGVKD. This CDR3 is built from 17 residues. V gave up 2 bases and J gave up 0 bases; unmatched junction bases: 3. The CDR3 reads CAISEKDRGHSNQPQHF. The CDR3 bases are TGTGCCATCAGTGAGAAGGACAGGGGGCATAGCAATCAGCCCCAGCATTTT.

J is TRBJ1-1 and V is TRBV29-1; TRBD1 might be the D (6 bases). V gave up 7 bases and J gave up 0 bases, with 9 bases separating them. Germline CDR1 and CDR2: SQVTM and ANQGSEA. This CDR3 spans 12 amino acids. CDR3 in amino acids: CSGGQMNTEAFF. The CDR3 DNA sequence: TGCAGCGGGGGACAAATGAACACTGAAGCTTTCTTT.

This clone was found a few times. The gene calls are TRBV5-1 and TRBJ2-1; 9 positions agree with TRBD2. This CDR3 has 16 amino acids. CDR1 and CDR2 from the germline V gene are SGHRS and YFSETQ. Germline trimming cut 1 base from V and 4 bases from J; bases unmatched to any gene: 6. CDR3 region: CASSLPPSGEYNEQFF. The CDR3 nucleotides read TGCGCCAGCAGCTTGCCCCCTAGCGGGGAATACAATGAGCAGTTCTTC.

This chain connects TRBV4-2 to TRBJ1-6; D may be TRBD1 (5 bases). The CDR3 covers 17 residues. Trimming removed 1 base from V and 4 bases from J, with 14 bases in between. Germline values: CDR1 LGHNA, CDR2 YNFKEQ. CDR3 residues: CASSQGGGTVYNSPLHF. The CDR3 DNA reads as TGTGCCAGCAGCCAAGGGGGAGGGACGGTTTATAATTCACCCCTCCACTTT.